This TCR beta chain stems from a study of T-cell memory formation after mild COVID-19. Overall study: Clustering of TCRs was largely donor specific. Findings and caveats of the study: From day 15 to 85, contracting clones were balanced between CD4 and CD8, whereas later expanders leaned toward CD4+.

About this clonotype: The antigen is undetermined.

V gave up 1 base and J gave up 15 bases, with 13 bases separating them. The V gene's germline CDR1 is SGHDN and CDR2 FVKESK. CDR3 length: 12 residues. TCRdb independently ran MiXCR on the 5' RACE reads; one entry per CDR3 protein. The sample consists of roughly 170,000 distinct CDR3 sequences, around 20% of them appearing once. The sequence was collected from a man aged 18-30 years who had mild COVID-19 (a few samples of this study predate the infection). Cell type and time point are not known. Sequenced input: PBMCs or a T cell subset sorted from them (not recorded which). The V call is TRBV14, the J call TRBJ2-1, with D hard to call. The CDR3 bases are TGTGCCAGCAGCCAAGGGGGTTGGACGACGTTCTTC. This sequence encodes CASSQGGWTTFF.